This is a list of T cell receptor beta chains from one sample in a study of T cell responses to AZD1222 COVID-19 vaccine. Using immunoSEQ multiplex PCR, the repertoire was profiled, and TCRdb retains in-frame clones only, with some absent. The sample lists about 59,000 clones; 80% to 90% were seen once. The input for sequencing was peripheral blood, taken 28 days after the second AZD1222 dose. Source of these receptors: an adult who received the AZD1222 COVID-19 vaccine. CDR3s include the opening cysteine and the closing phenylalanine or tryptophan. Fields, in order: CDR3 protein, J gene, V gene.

CDR3: CAWSDFQGVRSPLHF; J: TRBJ1-6; V: TRBV30
CDR3: CASREFSYEQYF; J: TRBJ2-7; V: TRBV6-5
CDR3: CASSLYGQGLFF; J: TRBJ1-4; V: TRBV7-9
CDR3: CASSQDSLAGASPEDTGELFF; J: TRBJ2-2; V: TRBV3-1/TRBV3-2
CDR3: CASSGVSSLAYGYTF; J: TRBJ1-2; V: TRBV13
CDR3: CASRPGGGVSSPLHF; J: TRBJ1-6; V: TRBV2
CDR3: CASSFGTGEGYTF; J: TRBJ1-2; V: TRBV27
CDR3: CASSQVRETKEAFF; J: TRBJ1-1; V: TRBV3-1/TRBV3-2
CDR3: CASSEAGRYGYTF; J: TRBJ1-2; V: TRBV6-1
CDR3: CASSLTGTGAGFSGNTIYF; J: TRBJ1-3; V: TRBV9
CDR3: CASSSPGTSASYEQYF; J: TRBJ2-7; V: TRBV7-2
CDR3: CASSGTVLETQYF; J: TRBJ2-5; V: TRBV2
CDR3: CASTMGGGVNYGYTF; J: TRBJ1-2; V: TRBV6-5
CDR3: CASSVNNAGPSYNEQFF; J: TRBJ2-1; V: TRBV9
CDR3: CASSPSGGQGLYEQYF; J: TRBJ2-7; V: TRBV11-3
CDR3: CASSTGGNTIYF; J: TRBJ1-3; V: TRBV3-1/TRBV3-2
CDR3: CASSIDSLALATGEQYF; J: TRBJ2-7; V: TRBV19
CDR3: CASSPKQGAAGNSPLHF; J: TRBJ1-6; V: TRBV18
CDR3: CASSLDLRGGTDTQYF; J: TRBJ2-3; V: TRBV11-2
CDR3: CASSSGTGAMNTEAFF; J: TRBJ1-1; V: TRBV10-1
CDR3: CASSFSTGGTSTDTQYF; J: TRBJ2-3; V: TRBV7-6
CDR3: CASRERTGPYEQYF; J: TRBJ2-7; V: TRBV2
CDR3: CASSPGGAGGNTIYF; J: TRBJ1-3; V: TRBV28
CDR3: CASGTGQASNQPQHF; J: TRBJ1-5; V: TRBV12-5
CDR3: CTSSQRGGIPYEQYF; J: TRBJ2-7; V: TRBV1
CDR3: CASSQEGVEGLAGPFHFYEQYF; J: TRBJ2-7; V: TRBV3-1/TRBV3-2
CDR3: CASSTGLSGNTIYF; J: TRBJ1-3; V: TRBV5-1
CDR3: CASSDESNQPQHF; J: TRBJ1-5; V: TRBV2
CDR3: CASSYTDTQYF; J: TRBJ2-3; V: TRBV7-9
CDR3: CATSDPTFYGEQETQYF; J: TRBJ2-5; V: TRBV24-1
CDR3: CASRGDRGDYGYTF; J: TRBJ1-2; V: TRBV6-5
CDR3: CASTRDRGADTQYF; J: TRBJ2-3; V: TRBV5-1
CDR3: CASSPQGKGIYGYTF; J: TRBJ1-2; V: TRBV6-5
CDR3: CASSESSGGNTEAFF; J: TRBJ1-1; V: TRBV2
CDR3: CATLRSNYGYTF; J: TRBJ1-2; V: TRBV6-5
CDR3: CASSLGQGAYEAFF; J: TRBJ1-1; V: TRBV5-1
CDR3: CASRPDGSPGELFF; J: TRBJ2-2; V: TRBV5-1
CDR3: CASSAGPQIHPNYGYTF; J: TRBJ1-2; V: TRBV9
CDR3: CAGGGQGVNQPQHF; J: TRBJ1-5; V: TRBV19
CDR3: CASVQRTPNEKLFF; J: TRBJ1-4; V: TRBV28
CDR3: CASSPPDTSSYEQYF; J: TRBJ2-7; V: TRBV27
CDR3: CASSLAGTGVYNEQFF; J: TRBJ2-1; V: TRBV5-5
CDR3: CASSRQGGQPQHF; J: TRBJ1-5; V: TRBV19
CDR3: CASSSGLAGGPDTQYF; J: TRBJ2-3; V: TRBV7-3
CDR3: CAISTDREETQYF; J: TRBJ2-5; V: TRBV10-3
CDR3: CASSWGQTNTEAFF; J: TRBJ1-1; V: TRBV5-1